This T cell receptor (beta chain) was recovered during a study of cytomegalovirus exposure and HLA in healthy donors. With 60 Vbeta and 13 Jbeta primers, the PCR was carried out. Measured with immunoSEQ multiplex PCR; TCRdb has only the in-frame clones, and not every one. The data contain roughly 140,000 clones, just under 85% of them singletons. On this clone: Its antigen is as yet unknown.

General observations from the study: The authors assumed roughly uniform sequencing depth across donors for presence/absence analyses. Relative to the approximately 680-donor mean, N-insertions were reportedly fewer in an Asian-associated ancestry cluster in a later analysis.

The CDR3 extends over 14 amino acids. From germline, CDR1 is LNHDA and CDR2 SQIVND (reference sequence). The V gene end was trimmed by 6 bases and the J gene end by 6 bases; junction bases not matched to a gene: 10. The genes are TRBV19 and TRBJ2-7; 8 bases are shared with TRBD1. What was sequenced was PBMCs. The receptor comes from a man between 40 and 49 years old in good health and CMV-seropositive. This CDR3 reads CASSPKDRVTEQYF. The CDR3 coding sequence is TGTGCCAGTAGCCCCAAGGACAGGGTTACCGAGCAGTACTTC.